This T cell receptor (beta chain) came from a study of neurological immune-mediated disorders. This clonotype was counted many times. Germline loops: CDR1 SGHRS, CDR2 YFSETQ. The CDR3 runs 18 residues. V dropped 0 bases and J dropped 1; count of bases not matched to a gene: 7. Synthesis of cDNA was performed by 5'RACE using 10-nucleotide random UMIs. In TCRdb, the 5' RACE reads were re-called with MiXCR into one record per CDR3 protein. The data contain roughly 60,000 distinct CDR3 sequences, around a tenth of them singletons. The time point: longitudinal time-point 2. The J gene is TRBJ2-5, the V gene TRBV5-1, with 12 bases matching TRBD2. Sequenced input: PBMCs. This receptor was identified in a man younger than 40 in good health. The CDR3 DNA follows: TGCGCCAGCAGCTTGGCACCGGGACTAGCGGGTGTCCAAGAGACCCAGTACTTC. Amino acids: CASSLAPGLAGVQETQYF.